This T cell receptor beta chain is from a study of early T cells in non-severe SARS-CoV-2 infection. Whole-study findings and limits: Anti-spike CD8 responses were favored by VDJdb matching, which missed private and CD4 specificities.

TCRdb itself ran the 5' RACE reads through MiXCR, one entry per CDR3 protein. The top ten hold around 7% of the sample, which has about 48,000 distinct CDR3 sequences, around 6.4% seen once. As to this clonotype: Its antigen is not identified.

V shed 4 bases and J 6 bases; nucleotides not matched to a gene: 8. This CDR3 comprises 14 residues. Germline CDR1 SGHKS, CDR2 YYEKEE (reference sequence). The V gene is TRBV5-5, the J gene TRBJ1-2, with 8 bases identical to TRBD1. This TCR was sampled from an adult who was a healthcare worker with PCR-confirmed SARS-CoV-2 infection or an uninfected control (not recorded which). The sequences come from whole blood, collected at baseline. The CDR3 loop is CASSPTDRVNGYTF. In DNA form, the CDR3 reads TGTGCCAGCAGCCCGACGGACAGGGTGAATGGCTACACCTTC.